The present TCR beta chain was sequenced within a study of post-analysis software for immune sequencing data. Regarding the study as a whole: Roughly 5 TRBV segments, including TRBV5-6, TRBV5-1 and TRBV20-1, were more frequent in patients than controls.

The germline V gene encodes CDR1 SGHRS and CDR2 YFSETQ. CDR3 length: 14 residues. The ends were cut back, 6 bases at V and 0 bases at J, with 12 bases in the middle. Incorporated into the TCR beta cDNA libraries were unique molecular identifiers, which served to reduce PCR and sequencing biases. TCRdb independently ran MiXCR on the PCR reads; one entry per CDR3 protein. The table lists about 820,000 distinct CDR3 sequences, about 57% of them singletons. Notes on this clonotype: Antigen: not known.

Material for sequencing was blood. J is TRBJ1-2 and V is TRBV5-1; TRBD1 might be the D (6 bases). This TCR derives from a girl aged 5-17 years with multiple sclerosis. CDR3 in DNA: TGCGCCAGCACCCGGGACACCTCTAACTATGGCTACACCTTC. Protein: CASTRDTSNYGYTF.